This T cell receptor (beta chain) is from a study of T cells after yellow fever vaccination. CDR3 length: 11 amino acids. Trimming pared 3 bases from V and 7 bases from J, leaving 5 bases between. Germline V CDR1 and CDR2: KGHDR, SFDVKD. Synthesis of TCR cDNA relied on 5'RACE template switching, which attached a universal primer site and UMIs. TCRdb independently ran MiXCR on the 5' RACE reads; one entry per CDR3 protein. The sample carries approximately 510,000 distinct CDR3 sequences, 21% recorded once. V and J are TRBV24-1 and TRBJ1-2; D remains ambiguous. The sample here was PBMCs, taken roughly 20 days after the first yellow fever vaccination. The origin of this receptor is a man aged 18 to 35 who received the YFV17D yellow fever vaccine. The DNA of the CDR3 is TGTGCCACCAGTGATAACGGTGGCTACACCTTC. Encoded protein: CATSDNGGYTF.